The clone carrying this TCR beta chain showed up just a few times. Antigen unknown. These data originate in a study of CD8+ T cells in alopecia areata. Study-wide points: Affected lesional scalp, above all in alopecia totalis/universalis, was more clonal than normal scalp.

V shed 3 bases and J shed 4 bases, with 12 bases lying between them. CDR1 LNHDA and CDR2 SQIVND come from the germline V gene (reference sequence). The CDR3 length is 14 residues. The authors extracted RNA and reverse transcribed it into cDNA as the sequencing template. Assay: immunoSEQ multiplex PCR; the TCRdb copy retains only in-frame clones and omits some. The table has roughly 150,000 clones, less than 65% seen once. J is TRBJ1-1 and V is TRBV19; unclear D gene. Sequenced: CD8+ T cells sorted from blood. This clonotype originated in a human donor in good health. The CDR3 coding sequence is TGTGCCAGTAGTATGAGGGAGGCGGCCACTGAAGCTTTCTTT. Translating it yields CASSMREAATEAFF.